This note documents a single T cell receptor beta chain sequence. This record belongs to a study of blood T cell repertoires in COVID-19. About the study: The samples span acute and convalescent COVID-19 from the United States, Italy and Spain. PBMCs, B-cell-depleted T cells, or T cells provided the cDNA or gDNA that made up the material.

Germline values: CDR1 SGHTA, CDR2 FQGNSA. The trim removed 1 base at V and 5 bases at J, leaving 7 bases unmatched. The CDR3 runs to 15 residues. One Seattle source followed patients from active infection through their disease course. Sequencing used immunoSEQ multiplex PCR; TCRdb keeps in-frame clones, though not all of them. This table has 85,000 to 100,000 clones, about four fifths appearing once. The specimen sequenced was peripheral blood. The chain recombines TRBV7-2 with TRBJ2-5, with 7 bases identical to TRBD2. This TCR derives from a man at least 80 years old with COVID-19, enrolled during active disease. The CDR3, as DNA: TGTGCCAGCAGCTTAGGACTAGCAGATGGGGAGACCCAGTACTTC. Residues: CASSLGLADGETQYF.